Shown below are 20 T cell receptor beta chains from a single sample sequenced in a study of blood T cell repertoires in COVID-19. Here immunoSEQ multiplex PCR was the method, and the copy in TCRdb shows in-frame clones only, minus some. The sample records under 250,000 clones, 84% being singletons. The material sequenced was peripheral blood. These TCRs come from a man aged 45 to 65 with active or convalescent COVID-19.

This clone appeared many times. The CDR3: CASSPSTYEQYF. In nucleotides, the CDR3 is TGTGCCAGCAGCCCCTCTACCTACGAGCAGTACTTC. V and J are TRBV3-1 (or the pseudogene TRBV3-2) and TRBJ2-7; no firm D call. Germline loops: CDR1 LGHDT, CDR2 YNNKEL (reference sequence). V was clipped by 4 bases and J by 2 bases, with 6 bases between them. This CDR3 comprises 12 residues.

This chain links TRBV6-5 with TRBJ1-1; TRBD1 is a possible D gene (5 bases). V lost 0 bases and J 4 bases, leaving 9 bases between the germline ends. Germline CDR1 MNHEY, CDR2 SVGAGI. CDR3 length: 14 amino acids. This CDR3 reads CASSYSRGSTEAFF. The CDR3 DNA sequence: TGTGCCAGCAGTTACTCAAGGGGAAGCACTGAAGCTTTCTTT.

The V call is TRBV28, the J call TRBJ1-5; TRBD1 might be the D (5 bases). Trimming took 6 bases from V and 5 from J, leaving 14 bases between them. The CDR3 has 14 amino acids. Looked up from germline, CDR1 is MDHEN and CDR2 is SYDVKM. The CDR3 spells CASSPPGGDQPQHF. The CDR3 nucleotides read TGTGCCAGCAGCCCCCCTGGGGGGGATCAGCCCCAGCATTTT.

V gene TRBV18 combines with J gene TRBJ1-3; TRBD1 aligns across 8 bases. The CDR3 loop spans 15 amino acids. Germline assignment: CDR1 KGHSH and CDR2 LQKENI. With V trimmed by 3 bases and J by 4 bases, 5 bases remained unmatched. CDR3 sequence reads: CASSPQGAIGNTIYF. In nucleotides, the CDR3 is TGTGCCAGCTCACCCCAGGGGGCTATCGGAAACACCATATATTTT.

The V gene is TRBV4-2, the J gene TRBJ2-1; 12 nucleotides agree with TRBD2. J lost 8 bases, V lost 4 bases, and 6 bases had no gene match. The CDR3 runs 15 residues. Per the germline V gene, CDR1 is LGHNA and CDR2 is YNFKEQ. Here the CDR3 reads CASSRPPSGGDEQFF. The CDR3 bases are TGTGCCAGCAGCCGCCCGCCTAGCGGGGGGGATGAGCAGTTCTTC.

The chain is built from TRBV2 and TRBJ1-5; 11 bases are a match to TRBD1. CDR3 length: 15 residues. Germline values: CDR1 SNHLY, CDR2 FYNNEI. V was clipped by 5 bases and J by 6 bases; unmatched bases: 6. The CDR3 DNA is TGTGCCAGCAGTTTCGGGACAGGGGGGCGTCAGCCCCAGCATTTT. This gives the protein CASSFGTGGRQPQHF.

The chain combines TRBV5-1 with TRBJ2-1; 8 bases fit TRBD2. Germline assignment: CDR1 SGHRS and CDR2 YFSETQ. J lost 6 bases, V lost 0 bases, and 8 bases had no gene match. The CDR3 consists of 16 residues. The chain's CDR3 is CASSLGFGGGSNEQFF. CDR3 DNA sequence: TGCGCCAGCAGCTTGGGGTTCGGCGGGGGGTCCAATGAGCAGTTCTTC.

V usage is TRBV9 and J usage is TRBJ2-1, with 10 bases fitting TRBD2. With V trimmed by 3 bases and J by 4 bases, 4 bases remained unmatched. The CDR3 contains 15 residues. Germline V gene sequence: CDR1 SGDLS, CDR2 YYNGEE. The chain's CDR3 is CASSGSGGDYNEQFF. The DNA of the CDR3 is TGTGCCAGCAGCGGCAGCGGGGGGGATTACAATGAGCAGTTCTTC.

The V and J genes are TRBV5-1 and TRBJ2-7; the D gene is possibly TRBD1 (6 bases). Trimming took 4 bases from V and 3 from J, leaving 14 bases between them. The CDR3 is 14 amino acids. CDR1 is SGHRS, CDR2 YFSETQ, per germline. CDR3 sequence: CASSLRWTVYEQYF. The CDR3, as DNA: TGCGCCAGCAGCCTACGGTGGACAGTCTACGAGCAGTACTTC.

This chain's CDR3 is CASSPFGGLTEAFF. The CDR3 bases are TGTGCCAGCAGCCCATTCGGGGGTCTAACTGAAGCTTTCTTT. J is TRBJ1-1 and V is TRBV7-9; maybe TRBD1 (5 bases). Trimming cost V 5 bases and J 5 bases, with 15 bases left between them. CDR3 length: 14 residues. Germline assignment: CDR1 SEHNR and CDR2 FQNEAQ (reference sequence).

The rearrangement uses TRBV4-1 and TRBJ2-6, with TRBD2 identical over 7 bases. The CDR3 spans 17 residues. V trimming: 1 base; J trimming: 1 base; junction bases outside the gene matches: 4. Germline CDR1 reads MGHRA; CDR2 reads YSYEKL. This chain's CDR3 is CASSQVGGGSGANVLTF. The CDR3 nucleotides are TGCGCCAGCAGCCAAGTTGGGGGAGGGTCTGGGGCCAACGTCCTGACTTTC.

CDR3 nucleotide sequence: TGCGCCAGCAGGAGCGGGGCTATTTACTCCTACGAGCAGTACTTC. Translating gives CASRSGAIYSYEQYF. The V gene is TRBV5-1, the J gene TRBJ2-7, with 7 bases that match TRBD2. The CDR3 has 15 residues. Losses at the gene ends were 5 bases for V and 0 bases for J; bases not matched to a gene: 8. Germline CDR1 is SGHRS and CDR2 is YFSETQ. Supplemented by reference TRBV5-1 and TRBJ2-7, the full variable domain reads KAGVTQTPRYLIKTRGQQVTLSCSPISGHRSVSWYQQTPGQGLQFLFEYFSETQRNKGNFPGRFSGRQFSNSRSEMNVSTLELGDSALYLCASRSGAIYSYEQYFGPGTRLTVT.

The chain carries TRBV7-2 and TRBJ1-1; 9 bases fit TRBD1. The V and J ends lost 6 bases and 3 bases, in that order; junction bases with no gene match: 8. CDR1 is SGHTA, CDR2 FQGNSA, per germline. The CDR3 consists of 15 residues. Written as DNA, the CDR3 is TGTGCCAGCAGTTTGGGGACAGGGAGGGACACTGAAGCTTTCTTT. It encodes CASSLGTGRDTEAFF.

This clone was recorded a few times. The chain is built from TRBV5-5 and TRBJ1-1, with 8 bases lining up with TRBD1. The V and J ends lost 0 bases and 4 bases, in that order; junction bases with no gene match: 5. Per the germline V gene, CDR1 is SGHKS and CDR2 is YYEKEE (reference sequence). The CDR3 is made up of 15 amino acids. As DNA, the CDR3 is TGTGCCAGCAGCTTGGAGGACAGGGCTAGCACTGAAGCTTTCTTT. Translated, it gives CASSLEDRASTEAFF. The full variable domain, completed using reference TRBV5-5 and TRBJ1-1, is DAGVTQSPTHLIKTRGQQVTLRCSPISGHKSVSWYQQVLGQGPQFIFQYYEKEERGRGNFPDRFSARQFPNYSSELNVNALLLGDSALYLCASSLEDRASTEAFFGQGTRLTVV.

The chain carries TRBV6-1 and TRBJ2-3; a possible D gene is TRBD1 (6 bases). CDR3 length equals 14 residues. Germline V gene sequence: CDR1 MNHNS, CDR2 SASEGT. Trimming pared 2 bases from V and 3 bases from J, leaving 9 bases between. CDR3 in DNA: TGTGCCAGCAGTGAATCAGGGGCGACAGATACGCAGTATTTT. This translates into CASSESGATDTQYF.

This clone was seen just once. The gene calls are TRBV30 and TRBJ1-2, with D possibly TRBD1 on 6 matching bases. The CDR3 has 13 residues. Germline V lookup: CDR1 GTSNPN, CDR2 SVGIG (reference sequence). V was pared by 0 bases and J by 4 bases, with 9 bases between. CDR3 region: CAWSVSRGYGYTF. In nucleotides, the CDR3 is TGTGCCTGGAGTGTAAGCAGGGGCTATGGCTACACCTTC.

V is TRBV30 and J is TRBJ1-4, with a possible D match to TRBD1 (5 bases). The CDR3 consists of 14 residues. Germline V CDR1 and CDR2: GTSNPN, SVGIG (reference sequence). The V end was cut by 1 base, the J end by 4 bases, with 10 bases between. CDR3 region: CAWSAPGYNEKLFF. In nucleotides, the CDR3 is TGTGCCTGGAGTGCCCCAGGGTATAATGAAAAACTGTTTTTT.

This chain joins TRBV3-1 (or the pseudogene TRBV3-2) and TRBJ1-5; tentatively, D is TRBD1 (5 bases). With 8 bases removed from V and 6 bases from J, the gap between germline ends came to 14 bases. The CDR3 consists of 13 residues. From germline, CDR1 is LGHDT and CDR2 YNNKEL (reference sequence). The CDR3 DNA reads TGTGCCAGCGGCTTAAGGGGAGGTCAGCCCCAGCATTTT. Translation gives CASGLRGGQPQHF.

This chain uses TRBV5-6 with TRBJ2-7; tentative D call: TRBD1 (6 bases). CDR1 and CDR2 from the germline V gene are SGHDT and YYEEEE. The CDR3 spans 15 residues. Trimming cost V 2 bases and J 3 bases, with 15 bases left between them. This CDR3 reads CASSLKTGRFYEQYF. CDR3 nucleotides: TGTGCCAGCAGCTTAAAAACAGGGAGATTCTACGAGCAGTACTTC.

V usage is TRBV7-9 and J usage is TRBJ2-3; 7 positions match TRBD1. With V trimmed by 6 bases and J by 0 bases, 3 bases remained unmatched. The CDR3 consists of 14 residues. The germline CDR1 and CDR2 sequences are SEHNR and FQNEAQ (reference sequence). The CDR3 region has the DNA TGTGCCAGCAGAACAGGGGCTAGCACAGATACGCAGTATTTT. Translating gives CASRTGASTDTQYF.